These 17 T cell receptor beta chains originate from one sample sequenced in a study of Graves' ophthalmopathy and Graves' hyperthyroidism. Beta-chain TCR CDR3 regions were amplified from RNA transcripts. In the first round, RT-PCR was carried out with HTBI primers, and a multiplex PCR formed the second round. TCRdb independently ran MiXCR on the multiplex PCR reads; one entry per CDR3 protein. This table has approximately 1.2 million distinct CDR3 sequences, 35% to 45% appearing once. Sequencing input: peripheral blood or thyroid tissue (not recorded which). Receptors were obtained from an adult man with Graves' hyperthyroidism.

The J gene is TRBJ1-1, the V gene TRBV7-2; perhaps TRBD1 as D (5 bases). The CDR3 spans 17 residues. Trimming pared 5 bases from V and 5 bases from J, leaving 24 bases between. CDR1 and CDR2 (germline): SGHTA, FQGNSA. In DNA form, the CDR3 reads TGTGCCAGCAGCCGCAAATCTAGCGGGAGAGGGGAGACTGAAGCTTTCTTT. This gives the protein CASSRKSSGRGETEAFF.

In its sample, this clonotype was seen many times. Compared with germline, one end of the junction differs, possibly owing to a read error. The CDR3 nucleotides read TGTGCCAGCAGCTTAGCCCACGGGCAGGGCAAGCAGCCCCAGCATTTT. Translating gives CASSLAHGQGKQPQHF. This chain joins TRBV7-9 and TRBJ1-5, with D perhaps TRBD1 (5 bases). Germline V gene lookup returns CDR1 SEHNR and CDR2 FQNEAQ (reference sequence). The CDR3 sequence is 16 residues long. Supplemented by reference TRBV7-9 and TRBJ1-5, the full variable domain reads DTGVSQNPRHKITKRGQNVTFRCDPISEHNRLYWYRQTLGQGPEFLTYFQNEAQLEKSRLLSDRFSAERPKGSFSTLEIQRTEQGDSAMYLCASSLAHGQGKQPQHFGDGTRLSIL.

The chain uses TRBV29-1 and TRBJ2-7; TRBD2 agrees at 7 bases. The CDR3 totals 12 residues. CDR1 and CDR2 (germline): SQVTM, ANQGSEA. V trimming: 7 bases; J trimming: 4 bases; junction bases outside the gene matches: 7. The CDR3 DNA is TGCAGCGCTAGGACTAGAGGGTACGAGCAGTACTTC. Amino acids: CSARTRGYEQYF.

For this clonotype: This may be a read error, as it is one base from a much larger clone. This sequence joins TRBV20-1 and TRBJ2-2; unclear D gene. Trimming pared 0 bases from V and 13 bases from J, leaving 15 bases between. CDR1 is DFQATT and CDR2 is SNEGSKA in the germline V gene (reference sequence). The CDR3 consists of 13 residues. Here the CDR3 DNA reads TGCAGTGCTAGAGATCGTGGTGTACCCGGGCTGTTTTTT. It translates to CSARDRGVPGLFF.

This clonotype was seen at least ten times. CDR3 region: CSAISGSSEAFF. As DNA, the CDR3 is TGCAGTGCCATCTCAGGGTCCTCTGAAGCTTTCTTT. This chain connects TRBV20-1 to TRBJ1-1; a possible D gene is TRBD1 (5 bases). The CDR3 is 12 amino acids. Trimming removed 6 bases at V and 6 bases at J, with 14 bases between. CDR1 is DFQATT and CDR2 is SNEGSKA in the germline V gene (reference sequence).

This clonotype has just a few counts. The germline gene is not matched at one end of the junction; a read error may be the cause. The chain couples TRBV10-3 to TRBJ2-7; 8 bases agree with TRBD2. Germline CDR1 ENHRY, CDR2 SYGVKD. The CDR3 length is 16 residues. In DNA form, the CDR3 reads TGTGCCAGCAGTGGATCTGGGACTAGTGAGGGTTACGAGCAGTACTTC. It translates to CASSGSGTSEGYEQYF.

J is TRBJ2-7 and V is TRBV10-3; unclear D gene. This CDR3 has 14 residues. Germline loops: CDR1 ENHRY, CDR2 SYGVKD. Trimming left V 10 bases short and J 0 bases short, with 16 bases between. The CDR3 loop is CASGLPWVSYEQYF. DNA of the CDR3: TGTGCCAGCGGCCTGCCCTGGGTCTCCTACGAGCAGTACTTC.

This clonotype was observed a handful of times. The chain is built from TRBV11-1 and TRBJ2-2, with 7 nucleotides matching TRBD1. Germline V gene sequence: CDR1 SGHAT, CDR2 FQDESV (reference sequence). The CDR3 has 15 amino acids. Losses at the gene ends were 5 bases for V and 0 bases for J; bases not matched to a gene: 3. CDR3 in amino acids: CASSRQGPNTGELFF. CDR3 bases: TGTGCCAGCAGCCGACAGGGCCCGAACACCGGGGAGCTGTTTTTT.

The CDR3 loop is CASSRYFPLWYMNTGELFF. In DNA, the CDR3 is TGTGCCAGTAGTCGTTATTTCCCCCTATGGTATATGAACACCGGGGAGCTGTTTTTT. This chain uses TRBV19 with TRBJ2-2, with D hard to call. The V end was cut by 5 bases, the J end by 1 base, with 23 bases between. From germline, CDR1 is LNHDA and CDR2 SQIVND (reference sequence). The CDR3 extends over 19 amino acids.

V is TRBV29-1 and J is TRBJ1-4, with 8 bases lining up with TRBD1. The germline V gene encodes CDR1 SQVTM and CDR2 ANQGSEA. CDR3 size: 17 residues. V trimming: 6 bases; J trimming: 2 bases; junction bases outside the gene matches: 14. The CDR3, as DNA: TGCAGCGTGGCGACAGGGGTCGGGGGCTTTACTAATGAAAAACTGTTTTTT. Amino acid sequence: CSVATGVGGFTNEKLFF.

V and J are TRBV2 and TRBJ1-1; TRBD1 is a possible D gene (6 bases). V dropped 6 bases and J dropped 10 bases, with 12 bases sitting between them. The length of the CDR3 is 11 residues. Germline CDR1 and CDR2: SNHLY and FYNNEI. The CDR3, as DNA: TGTGCCAGCAGGCCACAGGGTTCAGCTTTCTTT. This gives the protein CASRPQGSAFF. The full variable domain, in which reference TRBV2 and TRBJ1-1 provide the parts outside the CDR3, is EPEVTQTPSHQVTQMGQEVILRCVPISNHLYFYWYRQILGQKVEFLVSFYNNEISEKSEIFDDQFSVERPDGSNFTLKIRSTKLEDSAMYFCASRPQGSAFFGQGTRLTVV.

The gene calls are TRBV20-1 and TRBJ1-2; D gene ambiguous. The CDR3 is 11 residues long. CDR1 and CDR2 from the germline V gene are DFQATT and SNEGSKA (reference sequence). V was pared by 6 bases and J by 3 bases, with 8 bases between. CDR3 bases: TGCAGTGCCGTAACCGACTATGGCTACACCTTC. This encodes CSAVTDYGYTF.

About this clonotype: The CDR3 ends on some other residue instead of the conserved phenylalanine or tryptophan, so this is likely a read error. V is TRBV7-2 and J is TRBJ1-6, with unresolved D. The germline V gene has CDR1 SGHTA and CDR2 FQGNSA. This CDR3 comprises 13 residues. V dropped 0 bases and J dropped 16 bases, with 13 bases sitting between them. CDR3: CASSLAPHGRLHS. For the CDR3, the DNA is TGTGCCAGCAGCTTAGCGCCTCACGGCAGGCTCCACTCT.

This chain joins TRBV25-1 and TRBJ2-1; D call uncertain. Trimming stripped 4 bases from V and 7 bases from J, with 11 bases between. Germline V lookup: CDR1 MGHDK, CDR2 SYGVNS. The CDR3 sequence is 13 residues long. The CDR3 loop reads CASSVFGRNEQFF. CDR3 nucleotide sequence: TGTGCCAGCAGTGTCTTTGGGCGAAATGAGCAGTTCTTC.

Turning to this clonotype: Just one base apart from a much larger clone, this may be a read error. The rearrangement joins TRBV20-1 to TRBJ2-7, with a tentative D call TRBD1 (6 bases). The CDR3 contains 13 residues. V was shortened by 3 bases and J by 6 bases, with 15 bases between the two germline ends. Germline V CDR1 and CDR2: DFQATT, SNEGSKA (reference sequence). CDR3 loop: CSARDSDFREQYF. The CDR3 DNA reads as TGCAGTGCTAGGGACAGTGATTTTCGCGAGCAGTACTTC.

This clonotype showed up just a few times. This chain uses TRBV4-1 with TRBJ2-7; maybe TRBD1 (5 bases). Germline V gives CDR1 MGHRA, CDR2 YSYEKL. There are 14 residues in the CDR3. The V end was cut by 4 bases, the J end by 6 bases, with 16 bases between. CDR3 in amino acids: CASSPQTARAEQYF. In nucleotides, the CDR3 is TGCGCCAGCAGCCCACAAACGGCCAGGGCCGAGCAGTACTTC.

The chain joins TRBV7-9 to TRBJ1-6, with D tentatively TRBD1 (6 bases). Trimming cost V 3 bases and J 8 bases, with 23 bases left between them. This CDR3 has 18 amino acids. The germline V gene has CDR1 SEHNR and CDR2 FQNEAQ (reference sequence). CDR3 sequence: CASSFRDISNSRDSPLHF. The DNA for the CDR3 is TGTGCCAGCAGCTTCCGGGACATCTCGAACTCCAGGGATTCACCCCTCCACTTT. Looking up the rest from reference TRBV7-9 and TRBJ1-6 gives the full variable domain: DTGVSQNPRHKITKRGQNVTFRCDPISEHNRLYWYRQTLGQGPEFLTYFQNEAQLEKSRLLSDRFSAERPKGSFSTLEIQRTEQGDSAMYLCASSFRDISNSRDSPLHFGNGTRLTVT.